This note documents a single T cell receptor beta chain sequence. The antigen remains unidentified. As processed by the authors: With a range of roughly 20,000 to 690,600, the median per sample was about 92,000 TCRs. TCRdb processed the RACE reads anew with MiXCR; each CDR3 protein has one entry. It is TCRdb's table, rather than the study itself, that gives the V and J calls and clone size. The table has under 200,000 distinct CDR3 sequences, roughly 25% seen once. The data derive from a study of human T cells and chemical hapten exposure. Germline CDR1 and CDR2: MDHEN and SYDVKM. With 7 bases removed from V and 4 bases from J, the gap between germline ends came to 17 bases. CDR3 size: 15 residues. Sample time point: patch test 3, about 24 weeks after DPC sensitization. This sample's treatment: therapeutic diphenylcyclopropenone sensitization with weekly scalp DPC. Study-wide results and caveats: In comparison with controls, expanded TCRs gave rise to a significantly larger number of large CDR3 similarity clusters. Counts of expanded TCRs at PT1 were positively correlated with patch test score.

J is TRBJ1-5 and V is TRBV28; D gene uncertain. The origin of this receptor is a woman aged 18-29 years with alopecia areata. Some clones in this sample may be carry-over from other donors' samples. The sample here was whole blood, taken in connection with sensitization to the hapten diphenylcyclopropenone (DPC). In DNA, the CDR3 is TGTGCCAGCAACGGTAACGGGGTGGGGAATCAGCCCCAGCATTTT. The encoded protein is CASNGNGVGNQPQHF.